The 5 T cell receptor beta chains presented below share a single source sample, sequenced in a study of CD8+ T cells in alopecia areata. Sequencing relied on a cDNA template that was reverse transcribed from extracted RNA. Data came from immunoSEQ multiplex PCR; TCRdb stores just in-frame clones and leaves some out. The repertoire holds fewer than 200,000 clones, with around 58% as singletons. Treatment described: oral pan-JAK inhibitor, 5-10 mg twice daily. The sequences come from CD8+ T cells sorted from blood, collected at week 24, from a patient treated with tofacitinib. The receptors derive from a human donor with alopecia areata.

V is TRBV2 and J is TRBJ1-1; D unresolved. Trimming removed 3 bases from V and 1 base from J, with 3 bases in between. Germline loops: CDR1 SNHLY, CDR2 FYNNEI. This CDR3 has 12 residues. CDR3: CASSDWNTEAFF. CDR3 bases: TGTGCCAGCAGTGATTGGAACACTGAAGCTTTCTTT.

The chain is built from TRBV5-1 and TRBJ2-3; the D is unclear. Germline V gene sequence: CDR1 SGHRS, CDR2 YFSETQ. CDR3 size: 14 residues. Trimming pared 6 bases from V and 9 bases from J, leaving 20 bases between. CDR3 sequence (DNA): TGCGCCAGCATCGGTGGTGTTGACTCTCGGACGCAGTATTTT. Its protein is CASIGGVDSRTQYF.

The chain is built from TRBV5-1 and TRBJ1-1; D remains unclear. The CDR3 extends over 11 amino acids. V lost 3 bases, J lost 7 bases, and 7 bases lay in between. Germline lookup yields CDR1 SGHRS and CDR2 YFSETQ. As DNA, the CDR3 is TGCGCCAGCAGCTCGGTTGGTGAAGCTTTCTTT. This codes for CASSSVGEAFF.

This clone has more than one count but fewer than ten. CDR3 sequence (DNA): TGCAGCGTTGAAGGCGGCCAGGGATATAATGAGCAGTTCTTC. This sequence encodes CSVEGGQGYNEQFF. The chain combines TRBV29-1 with TRBJ2-1; D possibly corresponds to TRBD1 (5 bases). V was clipped by 1 base and J by 7 bases, with 14 bases between them. Germline loops: CDR1 SQVTM, CDR2 ANQGSEA. This CDR3 is built from 14 residues.

This chain uses TRBV5-1 with TRBJ1-5, with TRBD1 as a possible D gene (6 bases). The CDR3 runs to 15 residues. Germline V gene lookup returns CDR1 SGHRS and CDR2 YFSETQ. Trimming removed 4 bases from V and 5 bases from J, with 16 bases in between. CDR3 sequence: CASSLTGRSDQPQHF. CDR3 in DNA: TGCGCCAGCAGCCTTACAGGGAGGAGTGATCAGCCCCAGCATTTT.